Sequencing of this T cell receptor beta chain was carried out in a study of regulatory T cells in long-lasting Graves disease. Time point of the sample: newly diagnosed GD, antithyroid drugs for less than 3 months. Preparation of the TCR library used RNA extracted from PBMCs. This clonotype was detected a few times. Researchers made TCR beta libraries by using iRepertoire HTBI primers and running Arm-PCR on CDR3 regions. TCRdb recomputed calls from the multiplex PCR reads with MiXCR, one row per CDR3 protein. The sample yields about 310,000 distinct CDR3 sequences, about a sixth seen once. Germline CDR1 reads SEHNR; CDR2 reads FQNEAQ (reference sequence). The length of the CDR3 is 14 residues.

Sequences were derived from peripheral blood mononuclear cells (PBMCs), sampled at new diagnosis, from a patient treated with antithyroid drugs. J is TRBJ2-3 and V is TRBV7-9; TRBD1 is a possible D gene (5 bases). The assigned J gene may be wrong: the sequence end matches TRBJ1-1 better. The source of this sequence is a female donor with Graves disease. The CDR3 loop reads CASSSSGGGSEAFF. As DNA, the CDR3 is TGTGCCAGCAGCTCTTCGGGGGGGGGTTCCGAAGCTTTCTTT.